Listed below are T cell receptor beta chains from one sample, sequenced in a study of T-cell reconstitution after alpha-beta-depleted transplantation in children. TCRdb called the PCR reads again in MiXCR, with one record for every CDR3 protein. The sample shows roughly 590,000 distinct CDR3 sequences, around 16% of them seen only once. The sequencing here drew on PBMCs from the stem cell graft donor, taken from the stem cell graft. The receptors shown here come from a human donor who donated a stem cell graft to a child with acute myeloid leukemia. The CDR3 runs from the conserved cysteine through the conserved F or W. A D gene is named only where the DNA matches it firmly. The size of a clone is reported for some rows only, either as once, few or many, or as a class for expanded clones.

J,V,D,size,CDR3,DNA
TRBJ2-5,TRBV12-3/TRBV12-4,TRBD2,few,CASSPRAGEETQYF,TGTGCCAGCAGTCCCCGGGCGGGAGAGGAGACCCAGTACTTC
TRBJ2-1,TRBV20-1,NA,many,CSARDPWGLAKTNEQFF,TGCAGTGCTAGAGACCCTTGGGGGCTAGCGAAGACCAATGAGCAGTTCTTC
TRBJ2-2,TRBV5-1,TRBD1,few,CASSWDRTPNTGELFF,TGCGCCAGCAGCTGGGACAGGACCCCGAACACCGGGGAGCTGTTTTTT
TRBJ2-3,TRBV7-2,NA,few,CASSLSAGPDTDTQYF,TGTGCCAGCAGCTTATCCGCGGGGCCCGACACAGATACGCAGTATTTT
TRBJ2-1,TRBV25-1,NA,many,CASSELPGVGEQFF,TGTGCCAGCAGTGAATTGCCAGGCGTAGGGGAGCAGTTCTTC
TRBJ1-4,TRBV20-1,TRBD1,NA,CSARVDRVGEKLFF,TGCAGTGCTAGAGTCGACAGGGTGGGTGAAAAACTGTTTTTT
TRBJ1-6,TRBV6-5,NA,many,CASSYDHRVFSPLHF,TGTGCCAGCAGTTACGATCACAGGGTTTTTTCACCCCTCCACTTT
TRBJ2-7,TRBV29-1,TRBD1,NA,CSVVQGGTGSEQYF,TGCAGCGTTGTTCAGGGAGGGACAGGGAGCGAGCAGTACTTC
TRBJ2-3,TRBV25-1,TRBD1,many,CASSGPDSDRGRDTQYF,TGTGCCAGCAGTGGCCCTGATTCGGACAGGGGGAGAGATACGCAGTATTTT
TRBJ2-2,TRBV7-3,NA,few,CASSYTGTAGELFF,TGTGCCAGCAGCTATACAGGGACCGCCGGGGAGCTGTTTTTT
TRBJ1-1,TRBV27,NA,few,CASSLGDQGWKTEAFF,TGTGCCAGCAGTTTGGGGGACCAGGGGTGGAAAACTGAAGCTTTCTTT
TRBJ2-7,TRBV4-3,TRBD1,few,CASSQDPGQGTYEQYF,TGCGCCAGCAGCCAAGATCCGGGACAGGGAACCTACGAGCAGTACTTC
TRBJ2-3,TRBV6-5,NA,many,CASSYSQGTDTQYF,TGTGCCAGCAGTTATAGTCAGGGCACAGATACGCAGTATTTT
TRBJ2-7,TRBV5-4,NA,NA,CASSRDPGPYEQYF,TGTGCCAGCAGCAGGGACCCGGGCCCCTACGAGCAGTACTTC
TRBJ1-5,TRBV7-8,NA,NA,CASSDPGGGDNQPQHF,TGTGCCAGCAGCGACCCCGGTGGGGGCGACAATCAGCCCCAGCATTTT
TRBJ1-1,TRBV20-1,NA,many,CSARDAGHGNTEAFF,TGCAGTGCTAGAGACGCGGGACACGGGAACACTGAAGCTTTCTTT
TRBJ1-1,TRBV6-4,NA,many,CASSELGPRDAFF,TGTGCCAGCAGTGAGTTAGGTCCTCGAGATGCTTTCTTT
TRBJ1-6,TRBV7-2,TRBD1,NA,CASSPGTGHGSPLHF,TGTGCCAGCAGCCCCGGGACAGGGCATGGGTCACCCCTCCACTTT
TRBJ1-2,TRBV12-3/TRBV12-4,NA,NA,CATGRDAYHGYTF,TGTGCCACCGGACGGGACGCTTACCATGGCTACACCTTC
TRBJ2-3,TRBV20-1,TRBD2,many,CSARRLAGLRDTQYF,TGCAGTGCTAGGAGGCTAGCGGGTTTAAGAGATACGCAGTATTTT
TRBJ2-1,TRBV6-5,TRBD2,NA,CASSFPPAGVGEQFF,TGTGCCAGCAGTTTCCCCCCAGCGGGGGTGGGGGAGCAGTTCTTC
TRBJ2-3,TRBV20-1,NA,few,CSARRSVGTDTQYF,TGCAGTGCTCGCCGTTCGGTAGGCACAGATACGCAGTATTTT
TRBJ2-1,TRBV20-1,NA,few,CSARPWGDPQFF,TGCAGTGCTAGGCCCTGGGGGGACCCTCAGTTCTTC
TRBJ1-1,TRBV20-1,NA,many,CSANGLMENTEAFF,TGCAGTGCTAATGGCCTTATGGAGAACACTGAAGCTTTCTTT
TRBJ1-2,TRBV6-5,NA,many,CASSYSNPNYGYTF,TGTGCCAGCAGTTACTCGAACCCTAACTATGGCTACACCTTC
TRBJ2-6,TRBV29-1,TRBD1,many,CSVRVYGTGPSGANVLTF,TGCAGCGTCCGCGTCTACGGGACAGGACCCTCTGGGGCCAACGTCCTGACTTTC
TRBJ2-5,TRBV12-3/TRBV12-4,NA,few,CASSPWTLGETQYF,TGTGCCAGCAGTCCGTGGACACTTGGAGAGACCCAGTACTTC
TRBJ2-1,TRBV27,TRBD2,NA,CASSFLAGGLEQFF,TGTGCCAGCAGTTTCCTAGCGGGGGGGCTCGAGCAGTTCTTC
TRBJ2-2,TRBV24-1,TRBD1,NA,CATSDNRGRNTGELFF,TGTGCCACCAGTGATAACAGGGGGCGGAACACCGGGGAGCTGTTTTTT
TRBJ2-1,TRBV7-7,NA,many,CASSLSSSYNEQFF,TGTGCCAGCAGCTTAAGTAGCTCCTACAATGAGCAGTTCTTC
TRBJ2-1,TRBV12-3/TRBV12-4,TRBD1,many,CASSTGTDNEQFF,TGTGCCAGCAGCACCGGGACAGACAATGAGCAGTTCTTC
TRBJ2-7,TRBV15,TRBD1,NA,CATSRGQGHHNEQYF,TGTGCCACCAGCAGGGGACAGGGACATCATAACGAGCAGTACTTC
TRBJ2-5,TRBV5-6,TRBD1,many,CASSLVGQAQETQYF,TGTGCCAGCAGCTTGGTAGGACAGGCTCAAGAGACCCAGTACTTC
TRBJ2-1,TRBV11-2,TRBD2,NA,CASSARLAGVSSYNEQFF,TGTGCCAGCAGCGCCCGACTAGCGGGGGTTAGCTCCTACAATGAGCAGTTCTTC
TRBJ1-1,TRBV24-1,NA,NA,CATSGEAPGNKAFF,TGTGCCACCAGTGGAGAAGCACCGGGGAACAAAGCTTTCTTT
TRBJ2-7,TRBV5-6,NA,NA,CASSTLQGSAGEQYF,TGTGCCAGCAGCACTTTACAGGGATCCGCCGGCGAGCAGTACTTC
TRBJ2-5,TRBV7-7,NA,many,CASRQGLALAETQYF,TGTGCCAGCCGCCAAGGACTCGCCCTGGCGGAGACCCAGTACTTC
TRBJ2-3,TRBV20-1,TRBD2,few,CSARDAGTSLRNTQYF,TGCAGTGCTAGAGATGCGGGGACTAGCTTAAGAAATACGCAGTATTTT
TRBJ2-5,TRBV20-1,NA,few,CSASRDARETQYF,TGCAGTGCTAGCAGGGATGCTAGGGAGACCCAGTACTTC
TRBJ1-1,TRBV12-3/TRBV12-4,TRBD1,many,CASSLGDRANTEAFF,TGTGCCAGCAGTTTGGGGGACAGGGCGAACACTGAAGCTTTCTTT
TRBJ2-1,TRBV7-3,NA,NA,CASSPAGRNNEQFF,TGTGCCAGCAGCCCCGCGGGGCGCAATAATGAGCAGTTCTTC
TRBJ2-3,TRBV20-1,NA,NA,CSARGWGRTDTQYF,TGCAGTGCTAGAGGTTGGGGACGCACAGATACGCAGTATTTT
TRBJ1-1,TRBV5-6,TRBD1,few,CASSIQGTEAFF,TGTGCCAGCAGTATACAGGGGACAGAAGCTTTCTTT
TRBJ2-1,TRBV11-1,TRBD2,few,CASSPSGGRVWEQFF,TGTGCCAGCAGCCCTAGCGGGGGCCGCGTCTGGGAGCAGTTCTTC
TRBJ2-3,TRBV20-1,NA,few,CSARDRGHKLYF,TGCAGTGCTAGGGACCGGGGACATAAGCTGTATTTT
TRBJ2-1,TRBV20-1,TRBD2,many,CSAPTSGGASYNEQFF,TGCAGTGCGCCCACTAGCGGGGGGGCCTCATACAATGAGCAGTTCTTC
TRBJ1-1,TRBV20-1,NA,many,CSARERGATEAFF,TGCAGTGCTAGAGAGAGGGGTGCAACTGAAGCTTTCTTT
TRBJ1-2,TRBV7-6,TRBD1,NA,CASSYGTGAYGYTF,TGTGCCAGCAGTTACGGGACAGGCGCCTATGGCTACACCTTC
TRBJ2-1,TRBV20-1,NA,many,CSASKGIEFF,TGCAGTGCTAGTAAGGGGATTGAGTTCTTC
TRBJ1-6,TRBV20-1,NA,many,CSARSRHSSYNSPLHF,TGCAGTGCTAGGTCCAGGCATAGCTCCTATAATTCACCCCTCCACTTT
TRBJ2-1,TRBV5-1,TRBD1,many,CASSLEPGGSYNEQFF,TGCGCCAGCAGCTTGGAGCCAGGGGGCTCCTACAATGAGCAGTTCTTC
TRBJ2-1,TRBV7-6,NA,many,CASSQGQGRQFF,TGTGCCAGCAGCCAAGGTCAGGGGAGGCAGTTCTTC
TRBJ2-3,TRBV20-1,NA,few,CSARGFDPPITDTQYF,TGCAGTGCTAGAGGGTTTGACCCACCTATTACAGATACGCAGTATTTT